The clone carrying this T cell receptor (beta chain) was counted between two and nine times. Sequencing used immunoSEQ multiplex PCR; TCRdb keeps in-frame clones, though not all of them. The sample records almost 7,500 clones, over 70% being singletons. CDR1 and CDR2 (germline): SGHRS, YFSETQ. This CDR3 comprises 13 residues. Trimming removed 0 bases from V and 3 bases from J, with 4 bases in between. The data were obtained in a study of T cells after somatic rescue of genetic block. The rearrangement links TRBV5-1 to TRBJ1-3; D is uncertain. The receptor was isolated from a boy younger than 18. The specimen was peripheral blood mononuclear cells (PBMCs). CDR3 bases: TGCGCCAGCAGCTTGGAGGGTGGAAACACCATATATTTT. This translates into CASSLEGGNTIYF.